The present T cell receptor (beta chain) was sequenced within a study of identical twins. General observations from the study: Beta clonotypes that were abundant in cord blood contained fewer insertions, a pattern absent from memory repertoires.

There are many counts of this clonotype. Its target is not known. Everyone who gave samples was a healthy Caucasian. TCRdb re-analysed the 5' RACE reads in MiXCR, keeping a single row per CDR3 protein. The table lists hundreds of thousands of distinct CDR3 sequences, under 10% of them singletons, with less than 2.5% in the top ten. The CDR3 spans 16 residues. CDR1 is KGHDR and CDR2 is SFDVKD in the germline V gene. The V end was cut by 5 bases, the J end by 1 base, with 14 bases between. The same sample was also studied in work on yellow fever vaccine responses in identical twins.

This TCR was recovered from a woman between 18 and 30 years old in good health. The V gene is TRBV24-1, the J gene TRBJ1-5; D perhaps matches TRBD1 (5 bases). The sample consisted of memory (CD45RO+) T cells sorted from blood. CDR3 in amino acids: CATSAGSGRSNQPQHF. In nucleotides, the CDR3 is TGTGCCACCAGTGCAGGATCAGGGAGAAGCAATCAGCCCCAGCATTTT.